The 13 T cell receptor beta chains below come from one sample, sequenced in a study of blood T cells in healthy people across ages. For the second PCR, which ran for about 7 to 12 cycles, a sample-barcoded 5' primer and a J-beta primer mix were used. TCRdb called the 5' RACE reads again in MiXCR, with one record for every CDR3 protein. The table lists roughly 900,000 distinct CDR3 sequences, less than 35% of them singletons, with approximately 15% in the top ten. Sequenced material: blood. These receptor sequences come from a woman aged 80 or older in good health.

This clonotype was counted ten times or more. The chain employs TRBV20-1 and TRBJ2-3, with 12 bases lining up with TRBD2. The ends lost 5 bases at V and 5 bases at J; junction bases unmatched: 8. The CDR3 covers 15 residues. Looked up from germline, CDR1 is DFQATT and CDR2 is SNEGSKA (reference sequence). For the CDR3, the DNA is TGCAGTGCTGTAAGACTAGCGGGGGTGGAAGATACGCAGTATTTT. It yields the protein CSAVRLAGVEDTQYF.

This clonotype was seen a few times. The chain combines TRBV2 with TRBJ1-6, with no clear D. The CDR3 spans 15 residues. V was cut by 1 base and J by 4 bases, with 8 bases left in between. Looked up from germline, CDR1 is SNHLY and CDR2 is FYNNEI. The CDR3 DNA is TGTGCCAGCAGTGAAGAAAGCTTGTATAATTCACCCCTCCACTTT. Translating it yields CASSEESLYNSPLHF.

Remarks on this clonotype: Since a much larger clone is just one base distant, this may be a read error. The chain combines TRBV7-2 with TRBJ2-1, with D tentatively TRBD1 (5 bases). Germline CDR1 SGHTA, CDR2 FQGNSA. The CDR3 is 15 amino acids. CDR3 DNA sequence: TGTGCCAGCAGCTTAGCAGGGGCCGGCTACAATGGGCAGTTCTTC. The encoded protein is CASSLAGAGYNGQFF.

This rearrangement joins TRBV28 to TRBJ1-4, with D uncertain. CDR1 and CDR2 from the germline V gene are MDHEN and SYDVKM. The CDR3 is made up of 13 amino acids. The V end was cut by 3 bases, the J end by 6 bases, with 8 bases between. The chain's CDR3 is CASSFPDHEKLFF. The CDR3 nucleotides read TGTGCCAGCAGTTTCCCCGACCATGAAAAACTGTTTTTT.

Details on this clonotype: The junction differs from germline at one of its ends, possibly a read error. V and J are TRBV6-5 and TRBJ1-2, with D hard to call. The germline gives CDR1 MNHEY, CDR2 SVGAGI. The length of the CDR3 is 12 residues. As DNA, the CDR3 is TGTGCCGGCAGGAACCAGGCCTACTTCGTCACCTTC. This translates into CAGRNQAYFVTF.

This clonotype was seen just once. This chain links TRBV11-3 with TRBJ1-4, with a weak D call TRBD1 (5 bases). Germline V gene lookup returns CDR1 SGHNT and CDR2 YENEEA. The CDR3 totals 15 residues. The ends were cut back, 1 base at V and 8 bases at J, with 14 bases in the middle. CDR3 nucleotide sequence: TGTGCCAGCAGCTTAGGACGTCAGCGGGGGGAAAAACTGTTTTTT. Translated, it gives CASSLGRQRGEKLFF.

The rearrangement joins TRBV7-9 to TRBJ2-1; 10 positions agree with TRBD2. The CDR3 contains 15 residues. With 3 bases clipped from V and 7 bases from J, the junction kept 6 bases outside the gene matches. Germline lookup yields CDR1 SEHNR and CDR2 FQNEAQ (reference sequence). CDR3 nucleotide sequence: TGTGCCAGCAGCTTCGCTAGCGGGGGTAGGAATGAGCAGTTCTTC. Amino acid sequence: CASSFASGGRNEQFF.

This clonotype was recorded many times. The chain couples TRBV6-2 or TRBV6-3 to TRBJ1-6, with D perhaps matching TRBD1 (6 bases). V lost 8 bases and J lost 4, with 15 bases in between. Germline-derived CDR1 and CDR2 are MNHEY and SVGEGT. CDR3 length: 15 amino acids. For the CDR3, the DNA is TGTGCCAGCGGCTCGACAACAGGGTATAATTCACCCCTCCACTTT. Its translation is CASGSTTGYNSPLHF.

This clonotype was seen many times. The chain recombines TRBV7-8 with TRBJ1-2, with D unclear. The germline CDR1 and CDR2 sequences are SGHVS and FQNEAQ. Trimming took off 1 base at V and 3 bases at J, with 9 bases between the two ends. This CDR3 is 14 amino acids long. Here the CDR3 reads CASSLGPGDYGYTF. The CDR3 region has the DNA TGTGCCAGCAGCTTAGGGCCGGGCGACTATGGCTACACCTTC. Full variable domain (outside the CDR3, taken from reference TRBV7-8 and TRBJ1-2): GAGVSQSPRYKVAKRGQDVALRCDPISGHVSLFWYQQALGQGPEFLTYFQNEAQLDKSGLPSDRFFAERPEGSVSTLKIQRTQQEDSAVYLCASSLGPGDYGYTFGSGTRLTVV.

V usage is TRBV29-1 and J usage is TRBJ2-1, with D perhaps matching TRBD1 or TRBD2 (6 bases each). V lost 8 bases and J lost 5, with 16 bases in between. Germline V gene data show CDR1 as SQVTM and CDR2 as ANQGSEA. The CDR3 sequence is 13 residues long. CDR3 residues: CSTRGGINNEQFF. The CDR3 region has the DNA TGCAGCACCCGAGGGGGGATTAACAATGAGCAGTTCTTC.

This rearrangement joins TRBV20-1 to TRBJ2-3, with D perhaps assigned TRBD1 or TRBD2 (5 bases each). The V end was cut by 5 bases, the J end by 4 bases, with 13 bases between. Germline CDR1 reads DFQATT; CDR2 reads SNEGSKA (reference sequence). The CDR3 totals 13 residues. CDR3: CSAPGTSPDTQYF. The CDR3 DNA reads TGCAGTGCTCCGGGGACCTCTCCAGATACGCAGTATTTT.

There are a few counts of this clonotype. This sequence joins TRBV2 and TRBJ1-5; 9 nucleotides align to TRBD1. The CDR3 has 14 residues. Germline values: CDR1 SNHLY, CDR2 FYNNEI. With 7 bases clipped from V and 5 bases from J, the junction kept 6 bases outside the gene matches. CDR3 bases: TGTGCCAGCAAATTACAGGGGGCCCATCAGCCCCAGCATTTT. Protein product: CASKLQGAHQPQHF.

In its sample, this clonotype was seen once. CDR3 sequence: CASSDSGNNEQFF. CDR3 DNA sequence: TGTGCCAGCAGTGATAGCGGGAACAATGAGCAGTTCTTC. This chain links TRBV6-4 with TRBJ2-1; 8 bases fit TRBD2. The CDR3 is made up of 13 amino acids. Trimming cost V 3 bases and J 5 bases; bases outside gene matches: 0. Germline lookup yields CDR1 MRHNA and CDR2 SNTAGT.